This T cell receptor beta chain was profiled in a study of T cells in women clearing cervical HPV infection. Notes on the study in general: A classifier using richness and V gene abundances reached an AUC of roughly 0.8. Richness differences could reflect unmeasured T-cell content per sample. Controls had more TRBV6-7 (about 0.16%) than cases (0.11%). Timing of associations relative to infection is unclear; T-cell subsets were not isolated.

CDR3 length: 15 residues. The V and J ends lost 4 bases and 7 bases, in that order; junction bases with no gene match: 9. CDR1 and CDR2 from the germline V gene are LGHNA and YNFKEQ. Clones were sequenced by immunoSEQ multiplex PCR, and TCRdb holds only the in-frame ones, with some missing. There are approximately 39,000 clones in the sample, with roughly 1.6% held by the top ten. On this clone itself: Its antigen is not known. The read ends 3 residues shy of where the CDR3 ends; the end is completed using the germline J gene.

This clonotype originated in a woman between 18 and 75 years old with a cervical HPV16 infection that either progressed to CIN3+ or cleared (not recorded which). The sequencing input was blood buffy coat. This rearrangement joins TRBV4-2 to TRBJ2-1, with TRBD1 matching 8 bases. CDR3 in amino acids: CASSPQGAVKNEQFF. The CDR3 bases that were read are TGTGCCAGCAGCCCCCAGGGGGCTGTTAAAAATGAG.